Each of the 29 T cell receptor beta chains below was sequenced from the same sample in a study of cytomegalovirus exposure and HLA in healthy donors. Primers included in the PCR were 60 Vbeta and 13 Jbeta primers. Data came from immunoSEQ multiplex PCR; TCRdb stores just in-frame clones and leaves some out. The data hold around 200,000 clones, with roughly 82% observed a single time. Sequenced material: PBMCs. These receptors were obtained from a man in his forties or fifties in good health and CMV-seropositive.

CDR3 in amino acids: CASSLSQGVGYTF. CDR3 DNA sequence: TGCGCCAGCAGCTTGAGCCAGGGGGTCGGCTACACCTTC. This sequence joins TRBV5-1 and TRBJ1-2; the match to TRBD1 covers 7 bases. Germline CDR1 reads SGHRS; CDR2 reads YFSETQ. V lost 1 base, J lost 8 bases, and 5 bases stayed unmatched. The CDR3 loop spans 13 amino acids. Looking up the rest from reference TRBV5-1 and TRBJ1-2 gives the full variable domain: KAGVTQTPRYLIKTRGQQVTLSCSPISGHRSVSWYQQTPGQGLQFLFEYFSETQRNKGNFPGRFSGRQFSNSRSEMNVSTLELGDSALYLCASSLSQGVGYTFGSGTRLTVV.

This clone was counted between two and nine times. The J gene is TRBJ2-3, the V gene TRBV19; a possible D gene is TRBD1 (5 bases). V lost 3 bases and J lost 7, with 8 bases in between. This CDR3 contains 12 residues. Germline CDR1 and CDR2: LNHDA and SQIVND (reference sequence). The DNA for the CDR3 is TGTGCCAGTAGTATCGACAGTAATACGCAGTATTTT. This gives the protein CASSIDSNTQYF. The full variable domain, with the rest looked up from reference TRBV19 and TRBJ2-3, is DGGITQSPKYLFRKEGQNVTLSCEQNLNHDAMYWYRQDPGQGLRLIYYSQIVNDFQKGDIAEGYSVSREKKESFPLTVTSAQKNPTAFYLCASSIDSNTQYFGPGTRLTVL.

The rearrangement joins TRBV10-3 to TRBJ2-3, with D perhaps TRBD1 (6 bases). This CDR3 has 15 amino acids. Deletions cut 6 bases from V and 5 bases from J, with 18 bases between. Germline V lookup: CDR1 ENHRY, CDR2 SYGVKD. CDR3 bases: TGTGCCATCAGGGGGGCTGGCGCCTCCGAAGATACGCAGTATTTT. It encodes CAIRGAGASEDTQYF.

CDR3 bases: TGCGCCAGCAGCCAAGGGAGGGGGGGCTACGAGCAGTACTTC. It is translated as CASSQGRGGYEQYF. This chain joins TRBV4-1 and TRBJ2-7; D is perhaps TRBD2 (7 bases). CDR1 MGHRA and CDR2 YSYEKL come from the germline V gene. The CDR3 sequence is 14 residues long. V was shortened by 1 base and J by 3 bases, with 10 bases between the two germline ends.

The chain carries TRBV5-1 and TRBJ1-1, with 12 bases that match TRBD1. The V gene's germline CDR1 is SGHRS and CDR2 YFSETQ. V shed 4 bases and J 0 bases; nucleotides not matched to a gene: 7. The CDR3 spans 17 residues. The CDR3 protein is CASSQGQGAHVNTEAFF. In DNA form, the CDR3 reads TGCGCCAGCAGCCAGGGACAGGGGGCTCATGTGAACACTGAAGCTTTCTTT.

The chain combines TRBV7-9 with TRBJ1-2; a weak D match, TRBD1 (5 bases). The CDR3 sequence is 14 residues long. V gave up 7 bases and J gave up 4 bases, with 16 bases separating them. The germline gives CDR1 SEHNR, CDR2 FQNEAQ (reference sequence). CDR3 nucleotides: TGTGCCAGCATGGAGCAGGGTAGGGGCTATGGCTACACCTTC. Its translation is CASMEQGRGYGYTF.

The rearrangement joins TRBV7-3 to TRBJ2-7, with 8 bases identical to TRBD1. V was pared by 4 bases and J by 3 bases, with 5 bases of the junction left unmatched. Germline CDR1 and CDR2: SGHTA and FQGTGA. This CDR3 is 14 amino acids long. The CDR3 region has the DNA TGTGCCAGCAGCTCTCTTGGACAGGGCTACGAGCAGTACTTC. It codes for CASSSLGQGYEQYF.

Only a few counts were recorded for this clone. The chain joins TRBV28 to TRBJ1-2; 12 nucleotides match TRBD1. Trimming took 7 bases from V and 1 from J; bases not matched to a gene: 7. Germline values: CDR1 MDHEN, CDR2 SYDVKM. The CDR3 totals 16 residues. The CDR3 DNA follows: TGTGCCAGCATGGGACAGGGGGCATACAATAACTATGGCTACACCTTC. This translates into CASMGQGAYNNYGYTF.

The rearrangement links TRBV19 to TRBJ2-1, with TRBD2 matching over 10 bases. This CDR3 spans 16 amino acids. Per the germline V gene, CDR1 is LNHDA and CDR2 is SQIVND (reference sequence). J was trimmed by 1 base and V by 8 bases; bases with no gene match: 8. The CDR3 reads CASSLLAGGSYNEQFF. CDR3 in DNA: TGTGCCAGTTCCCTATTAGCGGGAGGTTCCTACAATGAGCAGTTCTTC.

There are a few counts of this clone. This chain links TRBV11-2 with TRBJ2-7; tentative D call: TRBD2 (5 bases). CDR1 and CDR2 from the germline V gene are SGHAT and FQNNGV. The CDR3 extends over 17 amino acids. The ends were cut back, 1 base at V and 0 bases at J, with 16 bases in the middle. The CDR3 protein is CASSLGPGSSSSYEQYV. CDR3 bases: TGTGCCAGCAGCTTAGGGCCGGGGAGTTCGAGCTCCTACGAGCAGTACGTC.

The chain employs TRBV18 and TRBJ2-5; D is unresolved. Germline V gene sequence: CDR1 KGHSH, CDR2 LQKENI. V shed 0 bases and J shed 3 bases, with 8 bases lying between them. The CDR3 has 14 residues. The CDR3 reads CASSPPTLKETQYF. The CDR3 bases are TGTGCCAGCTCACCACCGACTCTGAAAGAGACCCAGTACTTC.

This chain connects TRBV19 to TRBJ2-6; the D is unclear. The CDR3 runs 13 residues. Trimming took 3 bases from V and 4 from J, leaving 4 bases between them. Germline loops: CDR1 LNHDA, CDR2 SQIVND (reference sequence). CDR3: CASSMAGANVLTF. The CDR3 coding sequence is TGTGCCAGTAGTATGGCCGGGGCCAACGTCCTGACTTTC.

A single count supports this clone. The J gene is TRBJ2-7, the V gene TRBV10-1; 7 bases line up with TRBD2. The CDR3 is 15 amino acids. CDR1 WNHNN and CDR2 SYGVQD come from the germline V gene (reference sequence). Losses at the gene ends were 2 bases for V and 0 bases for J; bases not matched to a gene: 4. The CDR3 is CASSEGTKSSYEQYF. Written as DNA, the CDR3 is TGCGCCAGCAGTGAGGGGACTAAAAGCTCCTACGAGCAGTACTTC.

The CDR3 nucleotides are TGTGCCAGCAGCTTGCCCTGGGGTGAAGCGGACACTGAAGCTTTCTTT. It specifies CASSLPWGEADTEAFF. The rearrangement joins TRBV7-9 to TRBJ1-1; D not resolved. From germline, CDR1 is SEHNR and CDR2 FQNEAQ (reference sequence). V lost 3 bases, J lost 3 bases, and 17 bases lay in between. This CDR3 spans 16 amino acids.

In its sample, this clone was seen once. The CDR3 reads CASSPRRGGTGELFF. The CDR3 DNA sequence: TGCGCCAGCAGCCCAAGGAGGGGAGGCACCGGGGAGCTGTTTTTT. The chain joins TRBV4-1 to TRBJ2-2, with a possible D match to TRBD2 (6 bases). V was pared by 4 bases and J by 4 bases, with 13 bases between. In germline, CDR1 is MGHRA, CDR2 YSYEKL. CDR3 size: 15 residues.

This chain uses TRBV18 with TRBJ1-2; no definite D call. Looked up from germline, CDR1 is KGHSH and CDR2 is LQKENI. This CDR3 comprises 14 residues. With 0 bases removed from V and 4 bases from J, the gap between germline ends came to 9 bases. The CDR3 protein is CASSPPGVGYGYTF. CDR3 bases: TGTGCCAGCTCACCACCTGGAGTTGGCTATGGCTACACCTTC.

The chain is built from TRBV29-1 and TRBJ2-7, with D maybe TRBD1 (6 bases). Trimming stripped 2 bases from V and 6 bases from J, with 11 bases between. Germline loops: CDR1 SQVTM, CDR2 ANQGSEA. The CDR3 covers 12 residues. CDR3 residues: CSVESPGVEQYF. The CDR3 coding sequence is TGCAGCGTTGAATCCCCAGGGGTCGAGCAGTACTTC.

CDR3 nucleotide sequence: TGTGCCAGCAGCGAGGGACTAGCGGAATACGAGCAGTACTTC. It is translated as CASSEGLAEYEQYF. V and J are TRBV9 and TRBJ2-7; 11 bases line up with TRBD2. The germline V gene encodes CDR1 SGDLS and CDR2 YYNGEE. This CDR3 is built from 14 residues. With V trimmed by 3 bases and J by 4 bases, 3 bases remained unmatched.

This rearrangement joins TRBV28 to TRBJ2-7; 10 nucleotides line up with TRBD2. This CDR3 spans 15 amino acids. Germline V CDR1 and CDR2: MDHEN, SYDVKM. J was trimmed by 7 bases and V by 6 bases; bases with no gene match: 12. The CDR3 DNA reads as TGTGCCAGCAGCTCCCAGGCTAGCGGGAGTTGGGAGCAGTACTTC. This gives the protein CASSSQASGSWEQYF.

The chain uses TRBV5-1 and TRBJ1-5, with D possibly TRBD1 on 6 matching bases. This CDR3 region has 16 residues. Trimming pared 0 bases from V and 7 bases from J, leaving 17 bases between. CDR1 is SGHRS, CDR2 YFSETQ, per germline. CDR3 bases: TGCGCCAGCAGCTTGGAAGGGGGGGCAGCGGGACAGCCCCAGCATTTT. This translates into CASSLEGGAAGQPQHF.

The chain joins TRBV4-1 to TRBJ1-4; D is undetermined. Trimming stripped 4 bases from V and 14 bases from J, with 20 bases between. The CDR3 is made up of 14 amino acids. The germline V gene has CDR1 MGHRA and CDR2 YSYEKL. CDR3 nucleotide sequence: TGCGCCAGCAGCCTGACCCCGACCGGGGATTGGCTGTTTTTT. Translating gives CASSLTPTGDWLFF.

The chain is built from TRBV6-5 and TRBJ1-2; 7 bases match TRBD1. The V gene's germline CDR1 is MNHEY and CDR2 SVGAGI. Germline trimming cut 7 bases from V and 3 bases from J; bases unmatched to any gene: 11. The CDR3 is 15 amino acids. The CDR3 DNA is TGTGCCAGCACCTTAACCGGGACAGAACACTATGGCTACACCTTC. This translates into CASTLTGTEHYGYTF.

This clone occurred once. The chain combines TRBV14 with TRBJ2-3; TRBD1 is a possible D gene (6 bases). V was pared by 4 bases and J by 6 bases, with 20 bases between. The CDR3 totals 16 residues. Germline CDR1 is SGHDN and CDR2 is FVKESK. This chain's CDR3 is CASSPGQREPLDTQYF. The CDR3 DNA reads as TGTGCCAGCAGCCCCGGACAGCGTGAACCTTTGGATACGCAGTATTTT.

V is TRBV18 and J is TRBJ1-1, with TRBD1 matching over 9 bases. The germline CDR1 and CDR2 sequences are KGHSH and LQKENI. The ends lost 6 bases at V and 0 bases at J; junction bases unmatched: 11. This CDR3 contains 17 residues. CDR3 residues: CASSDGQGLGMNTEAFF. CDR3 nucleotide sequence: TGTGCCAGCTCCGATGGACAGGGGTTGGGGATGAACACTGAAGCTTTCTTT.

The chain couples TRBV6-5 to TRBJ1-1; TRBD1 aligns across 10 bases. V gave up 6 bases and J gave up 7 bases; unmatched junction bases: 11. CDR3 size: 15 residues. CDR1 and CDR2 (germline): MNHEY, SVGAGI. The CDR3 nucleotides read TGTGCCAGCAGCCAACCCCGGACAGGGGGTTATGAAGCTTTCTTT. Protein: CASSQPRTGGYEAFF.

The rearrangement joins TRBV30 to TRBJ2-1; D unresolved. The CDR3 has 14 residues. Germline V gene data show CDR1 as GTSNPN and CDR2 as SVGIG (reference sequence). V shed 4 bases and J shed 0 bases, with 10 bases lying between them. CDR3 sequence: CAWISASSYNEQFF. Written as DNA, the CDR3 is TGTGCCTGGATCAGCGCGAGCTCCTACAATGAGCAGTTCTTC.

The chain carries TRBV27 and TRBJ2-3, with TRBD2 as a possible D gene (6 bases). The length of the CDR3 is 16 residues. The V gene's germline CDR1 is MNHEY and CDR2 SMNVEV (reference sequence). Trimming took off 3 bases at V and 0 bases at J, with 13 bases between the two ends. As DNA, the CDR3 is TGTGCCAGCAGTTTCCGCGGACTACGAAGCACAGATACGCAGTATTTT. It is translated as CASSFRGLRSTDTQYF.

This sequence joins TRBV10-2 and TRBJ2-7; possibly TRBD1 for D (6 bases). This CDR3 comprises 14 residues. Germline loops: CDR1 WSHSY, CDR2 SAAADI. Trimming left V 3 bases short and J 5 bases short, with 14 bases between. The DNA of the CDR3 is TGCGCCAGCAGTGATGCAGGGGTGATCGACGAGCAGTACGTC. Protein: CASSDAGVIDEQYV.

The CDR3 loop is CASSPMGAGAREQYF. The CDR3 DNA is TGTGCCAGCTCACCAATGGGAGCGGGAGCTCGTGAGCAGTACTTC. V is TRBV18 and J is TRBJ2-7; 8 nucleotides agree with TRBD2. Germline V gene lookup returns CDR1 KGHSH and CDR2 LQKENI. The CDR3 loop spans 15 amino acids. With 2 bases clipped from V and 7 bases from J, the junction kept 10 bases outside the gene matches.